This TCR beta chain came from a study of T-cell memory formation after mild COVID-19. TCRdb ran MiXCR on the 5' RACE reads and lists one entry per CDR3 protein. The table includes about 560,000 distinct CDR3 sequences, 15% to 20% detected once. Germline V gene lookup returns CDR1 SEHNR and CDR2 FQNEAQ (reference sequence). This CDR3 comprises 13 residues. V shed 5 bases and J shed 10 bases, with 18 bases lying between them. The table lists this clonotype with many counts. This rearrangement joins TRBV7-9 to TRBJ2-7; D may be TRBD1 (5 bases). Input material: PBMCs or a T cell subset sorted from them (not recorded which). This clonotype was obtained from an adult woman who had mild COVID-19 (a few samples of this study predate the infection). Cell type and time point are not known. The CDR3 DNA reads TGTGCCAGCAGCCCCAGACAGTCCCACCCCCAGTACTTC. Protein: CASSPRQSHPQYF.